These 2 T cell receptor beta chains were all obtained from the same sample, sequenced in a study of T cell repertoires in cytomegalovirus infection. One entry per CDR3 protein, called by TCRdb with MiXCR from the reads. The sample shows fewer than 200,000 distinct CDR3 sequences, more than 9% of them seen only once. Sequencing used PBMCs. These receptors came from a human donor in good health (CMV status not recorded). Some clones in this sample may be carry-over from other donors' samples.

In its sample, this clonotype was seen many times. The rearrangement links TRBV6-2 or TRBV6-3 to TRBJ2-1; D not certain. The V gene lost 2 bases and the J gene lost 5 bases, with 7 bases spanning the gap. CDR1 and CDR2 from the germline V gene are MNHEY and SVGEGT. The length of the CDR3 is 13 residues. This CDR3 reads CASSYSRDNEQFF. The CDR3 DNA follows: TGTGCCAGCAGTTACAGTAGGGACAATGAGCAGTTCTTC.

This clonotype showed up many times. The V call is TRBV11-2, the J call TRBJ2-1; no firm D call. CDR1 SGHAT and CDR2 FQNNGV come from the germline V gene. Trimming removed 9 bases at V and 0 bases at J, with 12 bases between. There are 14 residues in the CDR3. Written as DNA, the CDR3 is TGTGCCAGTGGGATTTCCGCCTCCTACAATGAGCAGTTCTTC. It codes for CASGISASYNEQFF.